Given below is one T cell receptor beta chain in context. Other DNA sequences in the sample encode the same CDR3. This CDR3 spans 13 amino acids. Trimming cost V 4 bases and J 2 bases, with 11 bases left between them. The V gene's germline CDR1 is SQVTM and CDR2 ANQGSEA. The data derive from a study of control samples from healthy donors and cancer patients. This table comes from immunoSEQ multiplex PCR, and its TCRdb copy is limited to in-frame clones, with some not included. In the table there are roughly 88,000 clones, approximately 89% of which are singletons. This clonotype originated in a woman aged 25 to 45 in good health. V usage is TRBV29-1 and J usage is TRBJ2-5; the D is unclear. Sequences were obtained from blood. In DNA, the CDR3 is TGCAGCGTTGCAAGGCTGGTGCAAGAGACCCAGTACTTC. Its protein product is CSVARLVQETQYF. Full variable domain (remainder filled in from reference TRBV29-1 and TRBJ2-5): SAVISQKPSRDICQRGTSLTIQCQVDSQVTMMFWYRQQPGQSLTLIATANQGSEATYESGFVIDKFPISRPNLTFSTLTVSNMSPEDSSIYLCSVARLVQETQYFGPGTRLLVL.